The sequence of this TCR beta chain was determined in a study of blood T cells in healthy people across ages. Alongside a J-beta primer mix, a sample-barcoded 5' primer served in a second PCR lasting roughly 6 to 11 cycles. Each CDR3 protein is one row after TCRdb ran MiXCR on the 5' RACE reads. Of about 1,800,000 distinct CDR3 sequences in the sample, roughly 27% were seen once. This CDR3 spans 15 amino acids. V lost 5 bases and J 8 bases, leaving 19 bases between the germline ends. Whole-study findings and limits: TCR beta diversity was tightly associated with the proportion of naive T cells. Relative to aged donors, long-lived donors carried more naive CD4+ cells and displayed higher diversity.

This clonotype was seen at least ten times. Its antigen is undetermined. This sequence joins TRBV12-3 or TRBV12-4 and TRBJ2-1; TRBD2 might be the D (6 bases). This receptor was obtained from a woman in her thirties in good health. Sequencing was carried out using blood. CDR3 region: CASSLQGGNIDEQFF. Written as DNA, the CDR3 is TGTGCCAGCAGTCTCCAGGGAGGTAATATCGATGAGCAGTTCTTC.